Each of the 20 T cell receptor beta chains below was sequenced from the same sample in a study of blood T cell repertoires in COVID-19. Here immunoSEQ multiplex PCR was the method, and the copy in TCRdb shows in-frame clones only, minus some. The repertoire holds 400,000 to 500,000 clones, with 86% as singletons. Sequenced material: peripheral blood. The receptors stem from a woman aged 30 to 39 with active or convalescent COVID-19.

The rearrangement links TRBV9 to TRBJ1-4, with 10 bases fitting TRBD1. The CDR3 consists of 16 residues. Germline CDR1 is SGDLS and CDR2 is YYNGEE. V trimming: 3 bases; J trimming: 8 bases; junction bases outside the gene matches: 10. This chain's CDR3 is CASSAWGTGDGEKLFF. The CDR3 coding sequence is TGTGCCAGCAGCGCCTGGGGGACAGGGGATGGGGAAAAACTGTTTTTT.

This clone occurred a few times. The chain carries TRBV10-3 and TRBJ2-5, with 7 bases that match TRBD2. Germline CDR1 and CDR2: ENHRY and SYGVKD. This CDR3 is 14 amino acids long. With V trimmed by 0 bases and J by 7 bases, 5 bases remained unmatched. CDR3 sequence: CAISESASGGTQYF. In nucleotides, the CDR3 is TGTGCCATCAGTGAGTCGGCTTCGGGGGGGACCCAGTACTTC.

This clone occurred a few times. This chain links TRBV21-1 with TRBJ1-4; the tabulated D call, TRBD1, remains unverified against the DNA. TRBV21-1 is labeled a pseudogene. This CDR3 is 16 amino acids long. In nucleotides, the CDR3 is TGTGCCAGCAGCAAAGGTTTGACAGGGGGTAATGAAAAACTGTTTTTT. The encoded protein is CASSKGLTGGNEKLFF.

The chain has TRBV10-1 and TRBJ2-3; D is possibly TRBD2 (5 bases). CDR3 length equals 13 residues. V lost 4 bases to trimming and J lost 3 bases, with 8 bases between them. Germline CDR1 WNHNN, CDR2 SYGVQD (reference sequence). CDR3 sequence: CASSAGVTDTQYF. DNA for the CDR3: TGCGCCAGCAGTGCCGGGGTGACAGATACGCAGTATTTT.

The chain couples TRBV12-5 to TRBJ1-5, with D hard to call. V was shortened by 1 base and J by 0 bases, with 4 bases between the two germline ends. The length of the CDR3 is 14 residues. Germline V gene sequence: CDR1 LGHNT, CDR2 FRNRAP. The CDR3 sequence is CASGLGHSNQPQHF. CDR3 in DNA: TGTGCTAGTGGTTTGGGACATAGCAATCAGCCCCAGCATTTT.

The chain recombines TRBV6-5 with TRBJ1-5, with 7 bases matching TRBD1. Per germline, CDR1 MNHEY and CDR2 SVGAGI. V lost 9 bases to trimming and J lost 0 bases; unmatched junction nucleotides: 8. CDR3 length: 15 amino acids. CDR3 DNA: TGTGCCAGTAGGGACAGTCATAATAGCAATCAGCCCCAGCATTTT. Its protein is CASRDSHNSNQPQHF.

This chain connects TRBV27 to TRBJ2-3; 10 bases match TRBD1. V lost 0 bases to trimming and J lost 6 bases; unmatched junction nucleotides: 9. The CDR3 is 17 amino acids. Germline-derived CDR1 and CDR2 are MNHEY and SMNVEV (reference sequence). The CDR3 loop is CASSLSAGTGVVDTQYF. CDR3 DNA: TGTGCCAGCAGTTTATCGGCCGGGACAGGGGTGGTGGATACGCAGTATTTT.

V and J are TRBV3-1 (or the pseudogene TRBV3-2) and TRBJ2-6; D ambiguous. The CDR3 runs 17 residues. V was pared by 0 bases and J by 0 bases, with 9 bases between. The germline CDR1 and CDR2 sequences are LGHDT and YNNKEL (reference sequence). CDR3 in DNA: TGTGCCAGCAGCCAAGAACCGGGTACCTCTGGGGCCAACGTCCTGACTTTC. It specifies CASSQEPGTSGANVLTF.

The rearrangement joins TRBV3-1 (or the pseudogene TRBV3-2) to TRBJ2-5; possible D gene TRBD2, 7 bases. This CDR3 has 18 amino acids. Trimming stripped 1 base from V and 5 bases from J, with 23 bases between. In germline, CDR1 is LGHDT, CDR2 YNNKEL (reference sequence). Here the CDR3 DNA reads TGTGCCAGCAGCCAAGTCGGGAGGACAGCTTATGAAAGGGAGACCCAGTACTTC. It translates to CASSQVGRTAYERETQYF.

The genes are TRBV10-3 and TRBJ2-1; a weak D match, TRBD2 (6 bases). The germline V and J ends were trimmed by 10 bases and 7 bases, with 17 bases remaining between them. The CDR3 is 13 residues long. Per the germline V gene, CDR1 is ENHRY and CDR2 is SYGVKD. CDR3 sequence (DNA): TGTGCCACCCTAGGGGAGGCCGGGAATGAGCAGTTCTTC. As protein: CATLGEAGNEQFF.

This clone was detected once. The junction differs from germline at one of its ends, possibly a read error. The J gene is TRBJ2-3, the V gene TRBV10-3, with TRBD2 matching 8 bases. CDR1 and CDR2 (germline): ENHRY, SYGVKD. The CDR3 covers 12 residues. CDR3 in amino acids: CAIRGMTSDLFF. The CDR3 DNA follows: TGTGCCATCAGGGGGATGACTAGCGACCTATTCTTT.

This chain uses TRBV2 with TRBJ2-4, with 9 bases lining up with TRBD2. CDR1 and CDR2 (germline): SNHLY, FYNNEI. CDR3 length: 16 amino acids. The trim removed 7 bases at V and 1 base at J, leaving 8 bases unmatched. CDR3 nucleotides: TGTGCCAGCATTAGCGGGAGTGATTTGGCCAAAAACATTCAGTACTTC. This sequence encodes CASISGSDLAKNIQYF.

This chain uses TRBV2 with TRBJ1-1; D may be TRBD1 (5 bases). CDR3 length: 15 residues. Trimming cost V 1 base and J 0 bases, with 9 bases left between them. CDR1 SNHLY and CDR2 FYNNEI come from the germline V gene. The CDR3 here is CASSEVKGMNTEAFF. The CDR3 DNA reads TGTGCCAGCAGTGAAGTGAAGGGGATGAACACTGAAGCTTTCTTT.

The J gene is TRBJ2-5, the V gene TRBV5-6, with D possibly matching TRBD2 (6 bases). There are 14 residues in the CDR3. The germline V gene has CDR1 SGHDT and CDR2 YYEEEE. V was clipped by 2 bases and J by 3 bases, with 11 bases between them. The CDR3 sequence is CASSFRTIKETQYF. CDR3 coding DNA: TGTGCCAGCAGCTTTCGGACTATCAAAGAGACCCAGTACTTC.

This clone was seen once. V gene TRBV24-1 combines with J gene TRBJ2-3, with TRBD2 matching over 11 bases. This CDR3 is 13 amino acids long. Germline V gene data show CDR1 as KGHDR and CDR2 as SFDVKD. V lost 3 bases to trimming and J lost 13 bases; unmatched junction nucleotides: 5. The CDR3: CATSDRSGGAEYF. The CDR3 bases are TGTGCCACCAGTGATCGTAGCGGGGGGGCCGAGTATTTT.

The chain couples TRBV19 to TRBJ1-4; 7 positions agree with TRBD1. Germline CDR1 reads LNHDA; CDR2 reads SQIVND (reference sequence). V lost 6 bases to trimming and J lost 4 bases; unmatched junction nucleotides: 5. This CDR3 spans 14 amino acids. CDR3 in amino acids: CASSRTGVNEKLFF. In DNA, the CDR3 is TGTGCCAGTAGCCGTACAGGGGTTAATGAAAAACTGTTTTTT.

The sample holds a few counts of this clone. A junction end diverges from the germline sequence, so it may reflect a read error. The chain carries TRBV12-3 or TRBV12-4 and TRBJ1-1, with D possibly matching TRBD1 (6 bases). The CDR3 is made up of 13 amino acids. The CDR3 reads CASRNGQNAEAFF. CDR3 DNA sequence: TGTGCCAGCAGAAACGGACAGAACGCTGAAGCTTTCTTT.

Of note for this clone: This same CDR3 is encoded by further DNA sequences in the sample. The chain recombines TRBV5-1 with TRBJ1-3; D remains unclear. Germline V gives CDR1 SGHRS, CDR2 YFSETQ. The V end lost 0 bases, the J end lost 3 bases, and 7 bases lay between the germline ends. The CDR3 totals 14 residues. CDR3 sequence reads: CASSLAGSGNTIYF. In DNA form, the CDR3 reads TGCGCCAGCAGCTTGGCCGGGAGTGGAAACACCATATATTTT. Drawing the rest from reference TRBV5-1 and TRBJ1-3, the complete variable domain is KAGVTQTPRYLIKTRGQQVTLSCSPISGHRSVSWYQQTPGQGLQFLFEYFSETQRNKGNFPGRFSGRQFSNSRSEMNVSTLELGDSALYLCASSLAGSGNTIYFGEGSWLTVV.

This chain joins TRBV19 and TRBJ2-3; 8 nucleotides agree with TRBD1. After removal of 3 bases from V and 6 bases from J, the junction contained 5 bases not matched to a gene. This CDR3 region has 14 residues. Germline values: CDR1 LNHDA, CDR2 SQIVND (reference sequence). Here the CDR3 DNA reads TGTGCCAGTAGTATTCGACAGGGGAAGGATACGCAGTATTTT. Its translation: CASSIRQGKDTQYF.

This chain connects TRBV5-1 to TRBJ1-2; a weak D match, TRBD1 (5 bases). The V gene lost 4 bases and the J gene lost 4 bases, with 14 bases spanning the gap. CDR1 and CDR2 from the germline V gene are SGHRS and YFSETQ. CDR3 length equals 14 residues. CDR3 nucleotide sequence: TGCGCCAGCAGCCCTGGGGCAGGGCCCTATGGCTACACCTTC. It codes for CASSPGAGPYGYTF.